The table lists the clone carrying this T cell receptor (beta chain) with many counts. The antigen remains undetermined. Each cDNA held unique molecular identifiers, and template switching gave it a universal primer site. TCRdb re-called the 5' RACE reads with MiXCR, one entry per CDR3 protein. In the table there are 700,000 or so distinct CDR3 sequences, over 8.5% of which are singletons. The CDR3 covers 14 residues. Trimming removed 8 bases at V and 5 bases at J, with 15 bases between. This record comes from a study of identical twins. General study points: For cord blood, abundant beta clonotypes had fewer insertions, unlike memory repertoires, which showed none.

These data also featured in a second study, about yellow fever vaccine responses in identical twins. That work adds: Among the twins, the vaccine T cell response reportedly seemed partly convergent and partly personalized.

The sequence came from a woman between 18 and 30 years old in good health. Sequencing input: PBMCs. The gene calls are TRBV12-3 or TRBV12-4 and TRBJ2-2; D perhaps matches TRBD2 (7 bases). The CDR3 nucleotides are TGTGCCAGCCGTGCCGGGGGGCAGACCGGGGAGCTGTTTTTT. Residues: CASRAGGQTGELFF.